The 21 T cell receptor beta chains in this list originate from one sample, sequenced in a study of blood T cell repertoires in COVID-19. Repertoires were generated with immunoSEQ multiplex PCR, while TCRdb's copy carries only in-frame clones and drops some. The table has about 150,000 clones, 90% to 95% seen once. The specimen was peripheral blood. These TCRs come from a man in his forties or fifties with acute or convalescent COVID-19.

The rearrangement uses TRBV23-1 and TRBJ1-5; 7 bases fit TRBD1. TRBV23-1 is an ORF for which the function is uncertain. The CDR3 is 15 amino acids. V lost 7 bases, J lost 6 bases, and 12 bases stayed unmatched. This CDR3 reads CASIGGQGGGQPQHF. For the CDR3, the DNA is TGCGCCAGCATCGGCGGGCAGGGGGGCGGTCAGCCCCAGCATTTT.

V usage is TRBV29-1 and J usage is TRBJ1-3, with TRBD1 as a possible D gene (5 bases). Germline CDR1 is SQVTM and CDR2 is ANQGSEA. The CDR3 totals 13 residues. V was shortened by 4 bases and J by 2 bases, with 9 bases between the two germline ends. CDR3 in amino acids: CSVGRGAGNTIYF. Here the CDR3 DNA reads TGCAGCGTTGGTCGGGGGGCTGGAAACACCATATATTTT.

V is TRBV19 and J is TRBJ2-3; TRBD1 is a possible D gene (6 bases). The CDR3 is 14 amino acids. With 3 bases removed from V and 3 bases from J, the gap between germline ends came to 10 bases. Per the germline V gene, CDR1 is LNHDA and CDR2 is SQIVND (reference sequence). The CDR3 DNA reads as TGTGCCAGTAGTATTGGGCAGGGGACAGATACGCAGTATTTT. It specifies CASSIGQGTDTQYF.

The chain combines TRBV5-1 with TRBJ1-4, with 9 bases fitting TRBD1. J lost 7 bases, V lost 7 bases, and 11 bases had no gene match. Germline V gene sequence: CDR1 SGHRS, CDR2 YFSETQ. This CDR3 contains 15 residues. CDR3 sequence: CASQPTGTGSEKLFF. In DNA, the CDR3 is TGCGCCAGCCAGCCCACCGGGACAGGGAGTGAAAAACTGTTTTTT.

The rearrangement uses TRBV7-9 and TRBJ1-1; D perhaps matches TRBD1 (5 bases). Germline V gene data show CDR1 as SEHNR and CDR2 as FQNEAQ (reference sequence). The V and J ends lost 8 bases and 4 bases respectively, with 14 bases between them. The CDR3 totals 13 residues. CDR3: CASLSFGGTEAFF. The CDR3 DNA follows: TGTGCCAGCCTCTCATTCGGGGGCACTGAAGCTTTCTTT.

The chain couples TRBV7-6 to TRBJ2-1; 7 bases are a match to TRBD1. CDR1 and CDR2 from the germline V gene are SGHVS and FNYEAQ. The CDR3 extends over 16 amino acids. Trimming cost V 2 bases and J 0 bases; bases outside gene matches: 4. The CDR3, as DNA: TGTGCCAGCAGCTTATTTCGGGACAGCTCCTACAATGAGCAGTTCTTC. This codes for CASSLFRDSSYNEQFF.

The chain has TRBV6-6 and TRBJ2-2; 7 positions match TRBD1. V dropped 10 bases and J dropped 2; count of bases not matched to a gene: 7. In germline, CDR1 is MNHNY, CDR2 SVGAGI (reference sequence). The CDR3 is 14 residues long. In DNA form, the CDR3 reads TGTGCCACTCTCGACAGGGTCAACACCGGGGAGCTGTTTTTT. It translates to CATLDRVNTGELFF.

The genes are TRBV27 and TRBJ1-5, with D perhaps TRBD1 (6 bases). V was cut by 6 bases and J by 5 bases, with 11 bases left in between. Germline CDR1 MNHEY, CDR2 SMNVEV (reference sequence). The CDR3 has 13 residues. CDR3 region: CASRSRGDQPQHF. Here the CDR3 DNA reads TGTGCCAGCAGAAGCAGGGGCGATCAGCCCCAGCATTTT.

The chain joins TRBV2 to TRBJ1-1, with 7 bases lining up with TRBD1. This CDR3 region has 15 residues. The V segment lost 4 bases and the J segment 1 base; nucleotides outside the gene matches: 6. The germline V gene has CDR1 SNHLY and CDR2 FYNNEI. CDR3 nucleotides: TGTGCCAGCAGTGCCATCGGGACAGCGAACACTGAAGCTTTCTTT. This encodes CASSAIGTANTEAFF.

The chain couples TRBV7-9 to TRBJ2-2; D not certain. This CDR3 spans 15 amino acids. Looked up from germline, CDR1 is SEHNR and CDR2 is FQNEAQ (reference sequence). The V end lost 0 bases, the J end lost 4 bases, and 9 bases lay between the germline ends. The CDR3 coding sequence is TGTGCCAGCAGCTTAGCCGAGGTCCGCACCGGGGAGCTGTTTTTT. This encodes CASSLAEVRTGELFF.

The chain is built from TRBV18 and TRBJ1-2, with a weak D call TRBD1 (5 bases). CDR1 KGHSH and CDR2 LQKENI come from the germline V gene. The CDR3 contains 11 residues. V was trimmed by 6 bases and J by 7 bases, leaving 9 bases between them. DNA for the CDR3: TGTGCCAGCTCCCCGGACACTGGCTACACCTTC. Its translation: CASSPDTGYTF.

This chain joins TRBV10-3 and TRBJ2-5; weak D call: TRBD1 (8 bases). V lost 5 bases, J lost 5 bases, and 15 bases lay in between. The germline V gene has CDR1 ENHRY and CDR2 SYGVKD. There are 14 residues in the CDR3. CDR3 DNA sequence: TGTGCCATCAGTTTAGGACAGGGAGGGGAGACCCAGTACTTC. Translation gives CAISLGQGGETQYF.

Comments on this clone: Other nucleotide sequences from this sample produce the same CDR3. The chain uses TRBV28 and TRBJ2-1; 7 bases are shared with TRBD2. The CDR3 has 14 residues. Per the germline V gene, CDR1 is MDHEN and CDR2 is SYDVKM. Trimming cost V 6 bases and J 4 bases; bases outside gene matches: 6. The CDR3 nucleotides are TGTGCCAGCAGACCGACTAGCAGATACAATGAGCAGTTCTTC. Translated, it gives CASRPTSRYNEQFF.

The chain links TRBV4-1 to TRBJ1-5, with D possibly TRBD1 on 6 matching bases. Germline V gene sequence: CDR1 MGHRA, CDR2 YSYEKL. CDR3 length: 16 residues. V was cut by 3 bases and J by 4 bases, with 16 bases left in between. For the CDR3, the DNA is TGCGCCAGCAGCCATATCCGCGGGGGCCAGAATCAGCCCCAGCATTTT. Its translation: CASSHIRGGQNQPQHF.

This rearrangement joins TRBV5-1 to TRBJ2-5, with TRBD2 matching over 8 bases. V lost 0 bases to trimming and J lost 2 bases; unmatched junction nucleotides: 3. Germline CDR1 and CDR2: SGHRS and YFSETQ. The CDR3 covers 15 residues. CDR3 coding DNA: TGCGCCAGCAGCTTGGGACTAGCGTTGCAAGAGACCCAGTACTTC. As protein: CASSLGLALQETQYF.

This clone was counted only a few times. The chain is built from TRBV6-5 and TRBJ2-1; TRBD2 matches at 8 bases. The V gene end was trimmed by 6 bases and the J gene end by 5 bases; junction bases not matched to a gene: 6. This CDR3 comprises 14 residues. Germline V gives CDR1 MNHEY, CDR2 SVGAGI. CDR3 protein: CASSRTSQNNEQFF. CDR3 bases: TGTGCCAGCAGCCGGACTAGCCAGAACAATGAGCAGTTCTTC.

This clone appeared once. This specimen includes other DNA sequences encoding the same CDR3. The chain combines TRBV28 with TRBJ1-2; D might be TRBD1 (5 bases). CDR1 is MDHEN, CDR2 SYDVKM, per germline. The V and J ends lost 3 bases and 5 bases respectively, with 10 bases between them. This CDR3 region has 13 residues. DNA of the CDR3: TGTGCCAGCAGTTTGGGGAGGGGATATGGCTACACCTTC. Its protein is CASSLGRGYGYTF.

The V call is TRBV19, the J call TRBJ1-5, with D maybe TRBD1 (5 bases). This CDR3 has 13 residues. Trimming left V 11 bases short and J 7 bases short, with 18 bases between. Germline V lookup: CDR1 LNHDA, CDR2 SQIVND (reference sequence). DNA of the CDR3: TGTGCCTCTAGGGGCAGGGTCGGCCAGCCCCAGCATTTT. This sequence encodes CASRGRVGQPQHF.

Worth noting for this clone: Within the sample, other DNA sequences also encode this same CDR3. The gene calls are TRBV19 and TRBJ1-5, with D maybe TRBD1 (5 bases). Trimming removed 3 bases at V and 1 base at J, with 10 bases between. Germline values: CDR1 LNHDA, CDR2 SQIVND (reference sequence). The CDR3 consists of 15 residues. CDR3 sequence reads: CASSIGGGSNQPQHF. The CDR3 nucleotides read TGTGCCAGTAGTATCGGCGGGGGGAGCAATCAGCCCCAGCATTTT.

The V call is TRBV6-5, the J call TRBJ2-2; TRBD2 aligns across 9 bases. There are 14 residues in the CDR3. Germline loops: CDR1 MNHEY, CDR2 SVGAGI. The junction had 3 bases not matched to a gene; V was cut back by 4 bases and J by 6 bases. CDR3 nucleotide sequence: TGTGCCAGCAGTTCGGGACTAGCCTCCGGGGAGCTGTTTTTT. As protein: CASSSGLASGELFF.

The rearrangement joins TRBV19 to TRBJ2-2, with D hard to call. V lost 4 bases and J 5 bases, leaving 11 bases between the germline ends. Germline CDR1 is LNHDA and CDR2 is SQIVND (reference sequence). This CDR3 comprises 14 residues. CDR3 nucleotide sequence: TGTGCCAGTAGTAGTCGCGGAGAAACCGGGGAGCTGTTTTTT. Residues: CASSSRGETGELFF.